Listed here are 5 T cell receptor beta chains from one sample, sequenced in a study of blood T cell repertoires in COVID-19. Repertoires were generated with immunoSEQ multiplex PCR, while TCRdb's copy carries only in-frame clones and drops some. The sample shows some 350,000 clones, around 90% of them seen only once. Input material: peripheral blood. These receptors were obtained from a man aged 18 to 29 with active or convalescent COVID-19.

The chain carries TRBV10-3 and TRBJ2-5; 8 bases match TRBD2. The CDR3 is made up of 14 amino acids. Unmatched junction bases numbered 4, after V lost 3 bases and J lost 4 bases. Germline assignment: CDR1 ENHRY and CDR2 SYGVKD. For the CDR3, the DNA is TGTGCCATCAGTGAAAGACTAGCGAGAGAGACCCAGTACTTC. This encodes CAISERLARETQYF.

The chain employs TRBV27 and TRBJ1-3; D remains unclear. V was shortened by 6 bases and J by 0 bases, with 12 bases between the two germline ends. This CDR3 region has 15 residues. Germline CDR1 is MNHEY and CDR2 is SMNVEV (reference sequence). The CDR3 DNA reads TGTGCCAGCAGGAAAGGAGGACCCTCTGGAAACACCATATATTTT. The encoded protein is CASRKGGPSGNTIYF.

The CDR3 DNA reads TGTGCCAGCAGCCTGACACGCTACACTGAAGCTTTCTTT. Its protein is CASSLTRYTEAFF. The chain has TRBV14 and TRBJ1-1; D is undetermined. V shed 4 bases and J shed 3 bases, with 9 bases lying between them. Per the germline V gene, CDR1 is SGHDN and CDR2 is FVKESK. CDR3 length: 13 amino acids.

J is TRBJ2-7 and V is TRBV6-5, with TRBD1 matching 7 bases. The CDR3 runs to 13 residues. Germline CDR1 is MNHEY and CDR2 is SVGAGI. V gave up 5 bases and J gave up 1 base; unmatched junction bases: 2. The CDR3 coding sequence is TGTGCCAGCAGTAAGGACAGGTCCTACGAGCAGTACTTC. This encodes CASSKDRSYEQYF.

V gene TRBV28 combines with J gene TRBJ1-2; D gene uncertain. This CDR3 spans 13 amino acids. Germline V gene sequence: CDR1 MDHEN, CDR2 SYDVKM. Between the trimmed V and J ends, which lost 8 bases and 7 bases, there was a span of 17 bases. The CDR3 loop reads CASGKNTGSGYTF. The DNA of the CDR3 is TGTGCCAGCGGCAAAAATACGGGGTCTGGCTACACCTTC.